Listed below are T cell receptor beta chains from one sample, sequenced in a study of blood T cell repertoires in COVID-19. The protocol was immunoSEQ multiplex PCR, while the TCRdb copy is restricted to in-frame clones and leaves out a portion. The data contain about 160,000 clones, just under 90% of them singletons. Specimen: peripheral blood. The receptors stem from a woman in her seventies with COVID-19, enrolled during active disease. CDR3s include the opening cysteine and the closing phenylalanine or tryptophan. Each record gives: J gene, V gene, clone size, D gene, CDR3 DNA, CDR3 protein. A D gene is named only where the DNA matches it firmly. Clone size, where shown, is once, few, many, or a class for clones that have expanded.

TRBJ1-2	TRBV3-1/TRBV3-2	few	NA	TGTGCCAGCAGCCAAACCCGACACACCGCTAACTATGGCTACACCTTC	CASSQTRHTANYGYTF
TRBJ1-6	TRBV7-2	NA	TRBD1	TGTGCCAGCAGCCTCCCGGGACAGGGGTATTCACCCCTCCACTTT	CASSLPGQGYSPLHF
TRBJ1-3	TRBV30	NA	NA	TGTGCCTGGAAAACTCACCGGGTCTTGGAACCTGGAAACACCATATATTTT	CAWKTHRVLEPGNTIYF
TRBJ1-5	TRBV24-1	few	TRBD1	TGTGCCACCAGTGACGCCGTACCGGGCAGGGGGCAACAGCCCCAGCATTTT	CATSDAVPGRGQQPQHF
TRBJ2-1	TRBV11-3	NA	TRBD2	TGTGCCAGCAGAAGACTAGCGGGGACAAATGAGCAGTTCTTC	CASRRLAGTNEQFF
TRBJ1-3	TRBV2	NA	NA	TGTGCCAGCAGTAACCTACCCCCAGGAAACACCATATATTTT	CASSNLPPGNTIYF
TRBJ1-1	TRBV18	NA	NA	TGTGCCAGCTCACCAAGCGGGGGCACTGAAGCTTTCTTT	CASSPSGGTEAFF
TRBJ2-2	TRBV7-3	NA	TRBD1	TGTGCCAGCAGCTTAAGGGTTCCCCGGACAGGGGGCTTAGGCGGGGAGCTGTTTTTT	CASSLRVPRTGGLGGELFF
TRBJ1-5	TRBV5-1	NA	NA	TGCGCCAGCAGTCCACGCGGGCAGCCCCAGCATTTT	CASSPRGQPQHF
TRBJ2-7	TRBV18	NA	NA	TGTGCCAGCTCAGTCGGACAGCGTCTTTTGGGTGAGCAGTACTTC	CASSVGQRLLGEQYF
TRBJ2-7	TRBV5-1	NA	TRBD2	TGCGCCAGCAGCCCCGCCGGGACTAGCGCGTACGAGCAGTACTTC	CASSPAGTSAYEQYF
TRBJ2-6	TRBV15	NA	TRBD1	TGTGCCACCAGCGGACAGGGGGCGACTGGGGCCAACGTCCTGACTTTC	CATSGQGATGANVLTF
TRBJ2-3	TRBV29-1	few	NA	TGCAGCGTTGAGTGGGGGCGAACCGTTACAGATACGCAGTATTTT	CSVEWGRTVTDTQYF
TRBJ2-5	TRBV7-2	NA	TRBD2	TGTGCCAGCAGCTTAGTATCGGGCGGGGGGGAGCAAGAGACCCAGTACTTC	CASSLVSGGGEQETQYF
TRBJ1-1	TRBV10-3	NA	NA	TGTGCCATCAGGAGCGAAGCTTTCTTT	CAIRSEAFF
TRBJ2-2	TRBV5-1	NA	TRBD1	TGCGCCAGCAGCCTCGACAGGGGTCGGGCCGGGGAGCTGTTTTTT	CASSLDRGRAGELFF